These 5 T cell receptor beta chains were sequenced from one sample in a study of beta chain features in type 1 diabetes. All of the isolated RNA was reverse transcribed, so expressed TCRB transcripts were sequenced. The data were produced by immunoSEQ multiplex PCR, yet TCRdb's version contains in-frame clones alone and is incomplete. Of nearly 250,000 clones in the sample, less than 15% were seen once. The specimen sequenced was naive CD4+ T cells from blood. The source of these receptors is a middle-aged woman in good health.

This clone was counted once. This CDR3 reads CASSLGHAYEQYF. The CDR3 DNA sequence: TGTGCCAGCAGCTTGGGACATGCCTACGAGCAGTACTTC. The chain links TRBV5-4 to TRBJ2-7; D not certain. Trimming pared 0 bases from V and 2 bases from J, leaving 6 bases between. This CDR3 spans 13 amino acids. Germline V gene data show CDR1 as SGHNT and CDR2 as YYREEE (reference sequence).

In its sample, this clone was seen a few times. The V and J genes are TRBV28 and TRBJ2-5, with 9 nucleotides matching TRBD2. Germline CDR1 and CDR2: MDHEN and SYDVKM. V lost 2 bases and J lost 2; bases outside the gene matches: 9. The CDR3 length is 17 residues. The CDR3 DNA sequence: TGTGCCAGCAGTTTACCACGCTCGGCGGGGGGGCAAGAGACCCAGTACTTC. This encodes CASSLPRSAGGQETQYF.

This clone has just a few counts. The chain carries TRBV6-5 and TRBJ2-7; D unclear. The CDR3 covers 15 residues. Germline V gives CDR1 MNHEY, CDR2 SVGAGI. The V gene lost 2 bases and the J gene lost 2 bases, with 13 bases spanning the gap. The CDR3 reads CASSYNRGQTYEQYF. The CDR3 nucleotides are TGTGCCAGCAGTTACAATCGTGGGCAGACCTACGAGCAGTACTTC.

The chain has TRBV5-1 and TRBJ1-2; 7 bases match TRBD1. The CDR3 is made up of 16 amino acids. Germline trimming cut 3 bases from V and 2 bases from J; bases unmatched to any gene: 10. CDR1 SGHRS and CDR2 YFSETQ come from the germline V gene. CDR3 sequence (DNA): TGCGCCAGCAGCTCGGCTCCGACAGGGCTCAACTATGGCTACACCTTC. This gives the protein CASSSAPTGLNYGYTF.

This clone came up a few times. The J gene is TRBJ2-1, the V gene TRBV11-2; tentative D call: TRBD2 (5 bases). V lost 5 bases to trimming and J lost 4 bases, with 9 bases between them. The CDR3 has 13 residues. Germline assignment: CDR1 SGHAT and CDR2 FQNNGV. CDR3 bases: TGTGCCAGCAGCCGAGGGCGGTACAATGAGCAGTTCTTC. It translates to CASSRGRYNEQFF.